The T cell receptor beta chain under discussion was sequenced for a study of T cells in Graves' hyperthyroidism and ophthalmopathy. V was pared by 1 base and J by 1 base, with 7 bases between. This CDR3 region has 15 residues. This clonotype was seen repeatedly, ten times or more. Its matching antigen is unknown. Overall study results and limits: Most expanded thyroid clonotypes above 0.001 also appeared in blood.

Authors of the study amplified TCR beta CDR3 regions from RNA transcripts. HTBI primers drove first-round RT-PCR of the TCR CDR3. Via MiXCR, TCRdb re-called the multiplex PCR reads, giving one row per CDR3 protein. The sample consists of 350,000 to 400,000 distinct CDR3 sequences, more than 13% of them appearing once. The sequencing input was blood. The clonotype was recovered from a woman aged 25 to 39 with Graves' hyperthyroidism. This chain joins TRBV12-3 or TRBV12-4 and TRBJ1-4; D not certain. CDR3 loop: CASSLDGKTNEKLFF. The CDR3 region has the DNA TGTGCCAGCAGTTTAGACGGAAAAACTAATGAAAAACTGTTTTTT.